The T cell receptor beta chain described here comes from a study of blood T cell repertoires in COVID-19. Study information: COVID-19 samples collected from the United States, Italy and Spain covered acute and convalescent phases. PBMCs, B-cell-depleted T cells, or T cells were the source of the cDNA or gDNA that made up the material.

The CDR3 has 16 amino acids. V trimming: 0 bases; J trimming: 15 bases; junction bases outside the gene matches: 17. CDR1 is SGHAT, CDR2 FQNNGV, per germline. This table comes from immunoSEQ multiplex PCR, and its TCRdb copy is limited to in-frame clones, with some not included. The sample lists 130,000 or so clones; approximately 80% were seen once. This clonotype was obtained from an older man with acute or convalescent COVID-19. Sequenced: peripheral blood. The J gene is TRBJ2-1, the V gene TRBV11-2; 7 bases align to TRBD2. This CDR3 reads CASSLDRVASGGFLFF. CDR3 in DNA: TGTGCCAGCAGCTTAGATAGAGTAGCTAGCGGTGGGTTTTTGTTCTTC.